This TCR beta chain stems from a study of breast tumors, draining lymph nodes, adjacent tissues. Findings of the study overall: Tumor and nontumor repertoires were significantly more similar in luminal-like than in basal-like breast cancer. That most tumor T cells come from lymph nodes remained unproven. Most tumor T cells seemingly derive from lymph node, then expand in tumor. Compared with lymph nodes, tumors were less diverse; compared with nontumor tissue, more.

Details on this clonotype: No antigen is known for it. A read error may explain this, as a much larger clone is one base away.

TCRdb called the multiplex PCR reads again in MiXCR, with one record for every CDR3 protein. The sample holds approximately 120,000 distinct CDR3 sequences, 21% seen once. CDR1 and CDR2 from the germline V gene are SGHKS and YYEKEE (reference sequence). The CDR3 contains 17 residues. V shed 4 bases and J shed 2 bases, with 20 bases lying between them. Breast cancer patients provided tissue from their axillary draining lymph nodes. The source of this sequence is a female donor with breast cancer. Some clones in this sample may be carry-over from other donors' samples. Sequencing was done on a sample of axillary lymph node tissue. This chain joins TRBV5-5 and TRBJ2-3; the D gene is possibly TRBD1 (6 bases). The CDR3 protein is CASSGQWNLYLTDTQYF. DNA for the CDR3: TGTGCCAGCAGCGGACAGTGGAATTTGTACCTCACAGATACGCAGTATTTT. Full variable domain (remainder filled in from reference TRBV5-5 and TRBJ2-3): DAGVTQSPTHLIKTRGQQVTLRCSPISGHKSVSWYQQVLGQGPQFIFQYYEKEERGRGNFPDRFSARQFPNYSSELNVNALLLGDSALYLCASSGQWNLYLTDTQYFGPGTRLTVL.